This entry features one T cell receptor (beta chain) sequence. No antigen is known for it. The source of the sample is a study of response to subunit inactivated influenza vaccine. Study-level results: The authors put forward the suggestion that each seasonal influenza vaccination may bring in only a limited number of new T cells.

This CDR3 is built from 16 residues. V lost 7 bases and J lost 1; bases outside the gene matches: 10. CDR1 MDHEN and CDR2 SYDVKM come from the germline V gene. TCRdb re-called the RT-PCR reads through MiXCR, storing one row per CDR3 protein. The sample lists some 480,000 distinct CDR3 sequences, approximately 11% seen once, with around 12% in the top ten. The rearrangement links TRBV28 to TRBJ2-7, with 10 positions matching TRBD2. This sequence was found in a man aged 45 to 65 who received an inactivated influenza vaccine. The source was PBMCs from blood, collected roughly 46 days after vaccination. The CDR3 protein is CASNSGLAYTSYEQYF. The CDR3 region has the DNA TGTGCCAGCAACTCGGGACTAGCGTACACTTCCTACGAGCAGTACTTC. The complete variable domain, with remaining parts taken from reference TRBV28 and TRBJ2-7, reads DVKVTQSSRYLVKRTGEKVFLECVQDMDHENMFWYRQDPGLGLRLIYFSYDVKMKEKGDIPEGYSVSREKKERFSLILESASTNQTSMYLCASNSGLAYTSYEQYFGPGTRLTVT.